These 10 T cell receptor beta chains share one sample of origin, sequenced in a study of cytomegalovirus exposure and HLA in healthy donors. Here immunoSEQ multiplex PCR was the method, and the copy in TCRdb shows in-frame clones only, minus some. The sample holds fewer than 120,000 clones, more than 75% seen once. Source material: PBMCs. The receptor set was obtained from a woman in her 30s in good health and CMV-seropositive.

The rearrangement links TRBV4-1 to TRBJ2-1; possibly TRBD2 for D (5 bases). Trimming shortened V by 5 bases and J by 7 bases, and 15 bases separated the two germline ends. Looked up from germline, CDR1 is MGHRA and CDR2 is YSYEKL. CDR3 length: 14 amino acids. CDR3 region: CASSSSPQGNEQFF. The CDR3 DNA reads TGCGCCAGCAGCTCTAGCCCACAAGGGAATGAGCAGTTCTTC.

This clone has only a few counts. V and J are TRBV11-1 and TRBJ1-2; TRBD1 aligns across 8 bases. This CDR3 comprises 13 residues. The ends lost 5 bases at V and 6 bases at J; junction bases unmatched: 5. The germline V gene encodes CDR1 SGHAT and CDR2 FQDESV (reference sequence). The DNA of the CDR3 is TGTGCCAGCAGCCCGGACAGGGACGATGGCTACACCTTC. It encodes CASSPDRDDGYTF. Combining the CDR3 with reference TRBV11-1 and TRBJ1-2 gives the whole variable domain EAEVAQSPRYKITEKSQAVAFWCDPISGHATLYWYRQILGQGPELLVQFQDESVVDDSQLPKDRFSAERLKGVDSTLKIQPAELGDSAMYLCASSPDRDDGYTFGSGTRLTVV.

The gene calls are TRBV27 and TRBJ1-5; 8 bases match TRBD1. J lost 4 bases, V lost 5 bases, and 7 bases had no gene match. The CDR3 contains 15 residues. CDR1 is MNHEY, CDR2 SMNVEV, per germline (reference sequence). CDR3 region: CASSDFGTGNQPQHF. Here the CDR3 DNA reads TGTGCCAGCAGTGACTTTGGGACAGGTAATCAGCCCCAGCATTTT.

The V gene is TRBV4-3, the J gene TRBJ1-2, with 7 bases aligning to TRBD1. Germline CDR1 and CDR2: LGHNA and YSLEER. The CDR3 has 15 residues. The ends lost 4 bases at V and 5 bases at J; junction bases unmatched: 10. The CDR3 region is CASSPGEGAPYGYTF. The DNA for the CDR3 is TGCGCCAGCAGCCCAGGCGAGGGGGCCCCTTATGGCTACACCTTC.

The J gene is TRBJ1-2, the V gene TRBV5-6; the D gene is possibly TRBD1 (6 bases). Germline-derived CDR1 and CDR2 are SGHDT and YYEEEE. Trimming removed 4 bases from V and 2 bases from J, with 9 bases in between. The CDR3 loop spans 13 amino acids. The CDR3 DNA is TGTGCCAGCAGCAGCAGGGGAAACTATGGCTACACCTTC. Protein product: CASSSRGNYGYTF.

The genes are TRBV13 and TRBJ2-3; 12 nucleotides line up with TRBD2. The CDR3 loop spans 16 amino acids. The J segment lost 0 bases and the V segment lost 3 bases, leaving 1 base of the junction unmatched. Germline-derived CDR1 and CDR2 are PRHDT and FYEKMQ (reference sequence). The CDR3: CASSLTSGGSTDTQYF. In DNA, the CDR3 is TGTGCCAGCAGCTTGACTAGCGGGGGAAGCACAGATACGCAGTATTTT.

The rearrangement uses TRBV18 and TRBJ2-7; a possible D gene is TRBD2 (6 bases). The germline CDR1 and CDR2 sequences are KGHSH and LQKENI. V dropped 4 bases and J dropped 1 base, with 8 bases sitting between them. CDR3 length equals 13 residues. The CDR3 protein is CASSLGTSYEQYF. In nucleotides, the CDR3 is TGTGCCAGCTCACTCGGGACTTCCTACGAGCAGTACTTC. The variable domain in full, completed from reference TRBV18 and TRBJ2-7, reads NAGVMQNPRHLVRRRGQEARLRCSPMKGHSHVYWYRQLPEEGLKFMVYLQKENIIDESGMPKERFSAEFPKEGPSILRIQQVVRGDSAAYFCASSLGTSYEQYFGPGTRLTVT.

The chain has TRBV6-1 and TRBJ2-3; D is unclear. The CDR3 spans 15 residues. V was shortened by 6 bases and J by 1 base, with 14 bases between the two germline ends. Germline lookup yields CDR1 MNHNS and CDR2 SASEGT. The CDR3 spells CASRLASVGTDTQYF. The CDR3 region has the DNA TGTGCCAGCAGACTCGCGTCCGTCGGCACAGATACGCAGTATTTT.

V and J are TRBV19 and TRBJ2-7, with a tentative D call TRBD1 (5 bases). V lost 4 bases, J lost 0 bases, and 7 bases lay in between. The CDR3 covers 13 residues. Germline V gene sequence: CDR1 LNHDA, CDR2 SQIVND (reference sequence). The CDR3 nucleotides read TGTGCCAGTAGTACCAGGGTCTCCTACGAGCAGTACTTC. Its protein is CASSTRVSYEQYF.

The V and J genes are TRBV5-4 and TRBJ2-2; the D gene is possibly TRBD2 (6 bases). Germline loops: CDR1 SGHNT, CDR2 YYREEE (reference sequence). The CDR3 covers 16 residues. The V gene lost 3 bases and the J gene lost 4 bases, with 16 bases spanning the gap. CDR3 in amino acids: CASSSLDGSSTGELFF. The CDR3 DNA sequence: TGTGCCAGCAGCTCCCTCGACGGGAGTAGCACCGGGGAGCTGTTTTTT.